The text below deals with one T cell receptor beta chain. The junction and the germline gene differ at one end; a read error may be behind it. Clones were sequenced by immunoSEQ multiplex PCR, and TCRdb holds only the in-frame ones, with some missing. The table lists more than 65,000 clones, about four fifths of them singletons. This record comes from a study of blood T cell repertoires in COVID-19. The overall study: T cells, B-cell-depleted T cells, or PBMCs supplied cDNA or gDNA.

The sample was peripheral blood. The source is a human donor in a cohort sampled during active COVID-19.

CDR3 DNA sequence: TGTGCCAGCAGTCCGGGAACAGGGAGCAGATTC. Its translation: CASSPGTGSRF. The gene calls are TRBV2 and TRBJ2-4, with D maybe TRBD1 (6 bases). Germline V gene lookup returns CDR1 SNHLY and CDR2 FYNNEI. CDR3 length: 11 amino acids.